The 9 T cell receptor beta chains below were found in one sample sequenced in a study of control samples from healthy donors and cancer patients. Clones were read by immunoSEQ multiplex PCR, and TCRdb kept only the in-frame ones, dropping some. The repertoire holds some 120,000 clones, with approximately 90% as singletons. The sequenced sample consisted of blood. The receptors come from a woman in her seventies in good health.

The chain links TRBV19 to TRBJ1-1, with D unresolved. The V gene's germline CDR1 is LNHDA and CDR2 SQIVND (reference sequence). The CDR3 runs to 13 residues. V was trimmed by 5 bases and J by 7 bases, leaving 14 bases between them. In DNA, the CDR3 is TGTGCCAGTAGTCCCAACGGACGGATTGAAGCTTTCTTT. Protein product: CASSPNGRIEAFF.

This chain joins TRBV5-5 and TRBJ2-7; D ambiguous. Trimming took 0 bases from V and 0 from J, leaving 10 bases between them. The germline V gene encodes CDR1 SGHKS and CDR2 YYEKEE (reference sequence). CDR3 length equals 15 residues. This CDR3 is CASSLGTVSSYEQYF. The CDR3 DNA reads TGTGCCAGCAGCTTGGGGACCGTGAGCTCCTACGAGCAGTACTTC.

This chain connects TRBV5-1 to TRBJ2-3; 8 bases are shared with TRBD2. The CDR3 runs to 15 residues. Germline CDR1 SGHRS, CDR2 YFSETQ. V lost 3 bases to trimming and J lost 5 bases; unmatched junction nucleotides: 8. DNA for the CDR3: TGCGCCAGCAGCTGGGGACCAGCGGGGGAAGATACGCAGTATTTT. Translating gives CASSWGPAGEDTQYF.

The chain recombines TRBV12-3 or TRBV12-4 with TRBJ2-2; D unclear. V lost 2 bases to trimming and J lost 6 bases, with 7 bases between them. CDR3 size: 13 residues. The chain's CDR3 is CASSLLVAGELFF. As DNA, the CDR3 is TGTGCCAGCAGTTTACTAGTAGCCGGGGAGCTGTTTTTT.

In the case of this clone: At the DNA level, this CDR3 is encoded by other sequences in the same sample as well. The chain has TRBV5-1 and TRBJ2-1; 11 bases line up with TRBD1. Germline CDR1 is SGHRS and CDR2 is YFSETQ. V lost 4 bases to trimming and J lost 7 bases; unmatched junction nucleotides: 4. This CDR3 spans 14 amino acids. The CDR3: CASSPGQGGNEQFF. Here the CDR3 DNA reads TGCGCCAGCAGCCCGGGACAGGGGGGAAATGAGCAGTTCTTC.

The V and J genes are TRBV27 and TRBJ2-3; tentatively, D is TRBD2 (6 bases). Germline assignment: CDR1 MNHEY and CDR2 SMNVEV (reference sequence). The CDR3 spans 11 residues. The V end lost 7 bases, the J end lost 6 bases, and 8 bases lay between the germline ends. The CDR3 nucleotides read TGTGCCAGCATGGAGGGGGATACGCAGTATTTT. Translating gives CASMEGDTQYF.

The CDR3 sequence is CASSTDLPGELFF. As DNA, the CDR3 is TGTGCCAGCAGCACGGACCTACCCGGGGAGCTGTTTTTT. V usage is TRBV12-3 or TRBV12-4 and J usage is TRBJ2-2, with D uncertain. Trimming left V 6 bases short and J 6 bases short, with 11 bases between. The CDR3 is 13 amino acids.

In its sample, this clone was seen many times. The chain combines TRBV4-2 with TRBJ1-5; no clear D gene. Germline V gene lookup returns CDR1 LGHNA and CDR2 YNFKEQ. V lost 0 bases and J lost 5, with 11 bases in between. This CDR3 has 15 residues. The CDR3 DNA sequence: TGTGCCAGCAGCCAAGATTTAGGCAGCCATCAGCCCCAGCATTTT. This translates into CASSQDLGSHQPQHF.

This clone was recorded once. V and J are TRBV7-3 and TRBJ2-1, with 13 positions matching TRBD2. The germline CDR1 and CDR2 sequences are SGHTA and FQGTGA. Germline trimming cut 3 bases from V and 5 bases from J; bases unmatched to any gene: 1. This CDR3 spans 15 amino acids. Written as DNA, the CDR3 is TGTGCCAGCAGCTTGGGACTAGCGGGGAACAATGAGCAGTTCTTC. This encodes CASSLGLAGNNEQFF.